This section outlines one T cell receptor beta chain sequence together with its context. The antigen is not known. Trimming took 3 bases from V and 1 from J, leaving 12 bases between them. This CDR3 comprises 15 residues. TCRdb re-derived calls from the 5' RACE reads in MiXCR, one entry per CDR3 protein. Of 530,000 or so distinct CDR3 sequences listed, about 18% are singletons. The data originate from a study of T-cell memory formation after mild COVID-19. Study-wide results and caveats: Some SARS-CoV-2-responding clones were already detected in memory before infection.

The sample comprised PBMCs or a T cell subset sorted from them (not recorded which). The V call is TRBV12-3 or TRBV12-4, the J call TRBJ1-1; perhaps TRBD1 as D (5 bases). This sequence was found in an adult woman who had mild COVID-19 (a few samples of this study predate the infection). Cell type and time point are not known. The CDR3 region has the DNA TGTGCCAGCAGTTTGGGGCCGGGGTGGAACACTGAAGCTTTCTTT. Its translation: CASSLGPGWNTEAFF.